The rows below give T cell receptor beta chains drawn from one sample of a study of response to subunit inactivated influenza vaccine. Via MiXCR, TCRdb re-called the RT-PCR reads, giving one row per CDR3 protein. The table lists about 830,000 distinct CDR3 sequences, roughly 20% of them singletons. Here the sequenced sample was PBMCs from blood, taken around 5 days after vaccination. These receptors originate from a man over 45 who received an inactivated influenza vaccine. Both conserved end residues are part of each CDR3.

J gene | V gene | CDR3 protein
TRBJ2-1 | TRBV20-1 | CSASSYNEQFF
TRBJ2-7 | TRBV30 | CAWSVRDKPYEQYF
TRBJ2-2 | TRBV7-8 | CASRPTSGSGTGELFF
TRBJ2-1 | TRBV5-1 | CASSLETGLNEQFF
TRBJ2-3 | TRBV27 | CASSPGLADTDTQYF
TRBJ2-7 | TRBV12-3/TRBV12-4 | CASSFRLTGTGGAEQYF
TRBJ1-2 | TRBV6-5 | CASSYSGTGVRYGYTF
TRBJ2-4 | TRBV10-1 | CASSESGTSAKNIQYF
TRBJ1-4 | TRBV28 | CASSLLVVLDRVDEKLFF
TRBJ2-7 | TRBV25-1 | CASSDLYEQYF
TRBJ2-3 | TRBV11-2 | CASSPGVRVPDTQYF
TRBJ2-3 | TRBV5-1 | CASSLPNQADTQYF
TRBJ2-7 | TRBV10-3 | CAISGFQTYEQYF
TRBJ1-1 | TRBV7-9 | CASSLEGQGEAFF
TRBJ1-5 | TRBV18 | CASSSKFRGQPQHF
TRBJ2-7 | TRBV15 | CATSIWRGSGEQYF
TRBJ1-2 | TRBV24-1 | CATSDIGSGYGYTF
TRBJ1-2 | TRBV3-1 | CASSQVYPNYGYTF